Each of the 12 T cell receptor beta chains below was sequenced from the same sample in a study of beta chain features in type 1 diabetes (dated by TCRdb to 2016 to 2019). Library construction relied on the immunoSEQ multiplex PCR assay. The High Capacity cDNA Reverse Transcription Kit was used to reverse transcribe all of the isolated RNA, meaning that expressed TCRB transcripts were what got sequenced. In TCRdb, the immuneACCESS table is reduced to in-frame sequences with V and J assigned. These tables do not hold every clone; where another copy was compared, an unresolved V gene accounts for under half, and the others remain unexplained. The table for this sample lists some 220,000 clones; approximately 11% of them were counted only once. 1% to 1.5% of the sample belongs to the ten largest clones. The sequencing sample was made of central memory CD4+ T cells from blood. All receptors derive from a man between 18 and 29 years old in good health.

This clone has just a few counts. This chain links TRBV7-9 with TRBJ2-4; D gene ambiguous. Germline V gives CDR1 SEHNR, CDR2 FQNEAQ (reference sequence). The CDR3 runs 14 residues. Trimming pared 2 bases from V and 0 bases from J, leaving 5 bases between. CDR3 loop: CASSLSLAKNIQYF. The CDR3, as DNA: TGTGCCAGCAGCTTATCCCTAGCCAAAAACATTCAGTACTTC. The full variable domain, with the rest looked up from reference TRBV7-9 and TRBJ2-4, is DTGVSQNPRHKITKRGQNVTFRCDPISEHNRLYWYRQTLGQGPEFLTYFQNEAQLEKSRLLSDRFSAERPKGSFSTLEIQRTEQGDSAMYLCASSLSLAKNIQYFGAGTRLSVL.

This clone was counted many times. V usage is TRBV7-3 and J usage is TRBJ2-2; D is unresolved. The germline V gene has CDR1 SGHTA and CDR2 FQGTGA. The CDR3 totals 14 residues. The germline V and J ends were trimmed by 3 bases and 3 bases, with 8 bases remaining between them. Written as DNA, the CDR3 is TGTGCCAGCAGCTTGGTCGATTACACCGGGGAGCTGTTTTTT. Protein product: CASSLVDYTGELFF. The whole variable domain, remainder taken from reference TRBV7-3 and TRBJ2-2, is GAGVSQTPSNKVTEKGKYVELRCDPISGHTALYWYRQSLGQGPEFLIYFQGTGAADDSGLPNDRFFAVRPEGSVSTLKIQRTERGDSAVYLCASSLVDYTGELFFGEGSRLTVL.

This chain uses TRBV21-1 with TRBJ2-6; no DNA check was done on the table's D call, TRBD1. TRBV21-1 corresponds to a pseudogene. The CDR3 is 16 amino acids. The CDR3 DNA reads as TGTGCCAGCAGGGGCCAGCTACTGTCTGGGGCCAACGTCCTGACTTTC. Protein product: CASRGQLLSGANVLTF.

The rearrangement joins TRBV11-2 to TRBJ1-2, with D unresolved. The CDR3 loop spans 12 amino acids. Trimming took off 3 bases at V and 8 bases at J, with 10 bases between the two ends. Looked up from germline, CDR1 is SGHAT and CDR2 is FQNNGV. This CDR3 reads CASSFGPGGYTF. The CDR3 nucleotides read TGTGCCAGCAGCTTTGGACCCGGAGGCTACACCTTC. Based on the CDR3 plus reference TRBV11-2 and TRBJ1-2, the full variable domain is EAGVAQSPRYKIIEKRQSVAFWCNPISGHATLYWYQQILGQGPKLLIQFQNNGVVDDSQLPKDRFSAERLKGVDSTLKIQPAKLEDSAVYLCASSFGPGGYTFGSGTRLTVV.

This clone was seen a few times. The V call is TRBV6-1, the J call TRBJ2-5; 10 bases line up with TRBD1. The CDR3 covers 15 residues. Trimming cost V 3 bases and J 5 bases; bases outside gene matches: 6. Germline V gene sequence: CDR1 MNHNS, CDR2 SASEGT. The DNA of the CDR3 is TGTGCCAGCAGTGAGGGGACAGGGGCAGGGGAGACCCAGTACTTC. This sequence encodes CASSEGTGAGETQYF.

There are a few counts of this clone. The chain couples TRBV7-2 to TRBJ2-3; 14 positions match TRBD2. With 4 bases clipped from V and 0 bases from J, the junction kept 6 bases outside the gene matches. Germline V CDR1 and CDR2: SGHTA, FQGNSA. CDR3 length: 18 amino acids. CDR3 sequence reads: CASSSGTSGSASTDTQYF. The DNA of the CDR3 is TGTGCCAGCAGCTCCGGGACTAGCGGGAGCGCCAGCACAGATACGCAGTATTTT.

V gene TRBV19 combines with J gene TRBJ2-1; D remains unclear. The CDR3 is 12 residues long. CDR1 and CDR2 (germline): LNHDA, SQIVND (reference sequence). Between the trimmed V and J ends, which lost 8 bases and 3 bases, there was a span of 8 bases. CDR3 loop: CASSEFYNEQFF. Written as DNA, the CDR3 is TGTGCCAGTTCGGAGTTCTACAATGAGCAGTTCTTC.

This clone showed up many times. This chain connects TRBV5-6 to TRBJ2-4; D gene ambiguous. This CDR3 comprises 13 residues. The V end lost 4 bases, the J end lost 7 bases, and 12 bases lay between the germline ends. Germline V gene data show CDR1 as SGHDT and CDR2 as YYEEEE. CDR3 loop: CASSQDPKNIQYF. DNA of the CDR3: TGTGCCAGCAGCCAAGACCCTAAGAACATTCAGTACTTC.

The V gene is TRBV19, the J gene TRBJ1-2; D is perhaps TRBD1 (5 bases). Trimming left V 6 bases short and J 3 bases short, with 14 bases between. Germline V gene sequence: CDR1 LNHDA, CDR2 SQIVND (reference sequence). This CDR3 has 14 residues. In DNA, the CDR3 is TGTGCCAGTAGCGTCCTGAGGGGACACTATGGCTACACCTTC. Its translation is CASSVLRGHYGYTF.

This clone was counted ten times or more. The CDR3 protein is CASRSVAGESTDTQYF. In nucleotides, the CDR3 is TGTGCCAGCAGGAGTGTAGCGGGAGAGAGCACAGATACGCAGTATTTT. The V call is TRBV4-2, the J call TRBJ2-3; 9 bases map to TRBD2. CDR1 is LGHNA and CDR2 is YNFKEQ in the germline V gene. The ends lost 6 bases at V and 0 bases at J; junction bases unmatched: 7. The CDR3 is made up of 16 amino acids.

This clone turned up a few times. CDR3 region: CAWGRDQPQHF. The DNA of the CDR3 is TGTGCCTGGGGGAGGGATCAGCCCCAGCATTTT. The chain uses TRBV30 and TRBJ1-5; no clear D. The CDR3 has 11 amino acids. The V and J ends lost 5 bases and 5 bases respectively, with 7 bases between them. Per the germline V gene, CDR1 is GTSNPN and CDR2 is SVGIG (reference sequence).

The chain is built from TRBV6-9 and TRBJ2-7; D gene uncertain. The CDR3 length is 14 residues. Trimming took 0 bases from V and 4 from J, leaving 10 bases between them. CDR1 and CDR2 from the germline V gene are MNHGY and SVAAGI. The CDR3 coding sequence is TGTGCCAGCAGTTATTCCCCAAGCAGGTACGAGCAGTACTTC. Translated: CASSYSPSRYEQYF.